This T cell receptor (beta chain) was observed in a study of T cells in Graves' hyperthyroidism and ophthalmopathy. In the study overall: Sampling of peripheral blood happened at initial diagnosis, prior to any treatment. Study results and caveats: Clonotypes that were expanded in thyroid above 0.001 mostly appeared in blood too. Ophthalmopathy, which appeared later, was predicted by the model a median approximately six months before onset.

Notes on this clonotype: What it binds is not known.

Stable disease denoted Graves' hyperthyroidism without ophthalmopathy progression within 18 months. TCR beta CDR3 sequences were amplified from RNA transcripts. The TCR CDR3 first-round RT-PCR relied on the HTBI primer set. One entry per CDR3 protein, called by TCRdb with MiXCR from the multiplex PCR reads. The sample lists about 840,000 distinct CDR3 sequences; about two fifths were seen once. The CDR3 has 16 amino acids. The germline gives CDR1 MGHRA, CDR2 YSYEKL. V was shortened by 4 bases and J by 0 bases, with 15 bases between the two germline ends. This TCR came from a young man with Graves' hyperthyroidism. The chain joins TRBV4-1 to TRBJ1-2; D unresolved. The specimen was blood. The CDR3 nucleotides read TGCGCCAGCAGCCCTGTCCTCGGCAGTTCTAACTATGGCTACACCTTC. It yields the protein CASSPVLGSSNYGYTF.